This TCR beta chain was captured in a study of blood T cell repertoires in COVID-19. Original processing notes: Amplification with reference gene primers provided the estimates of nucleated cell counts. Clones were sequenced by immunoSEQ multiplex PCR, and TCRdb holds only the in-frame ones, with some missing. V and J calls and clone size come straight from that table; D and trimming were deduced from the DNA. Altogether some 150,000 clones are present, about nine tenths being singletons, with the ten largest covering roughly 2.5%. The CDR3 consists of 15 residues. V lost 3 bases, J lost 3 bases, and 6 bases stayed unmatched. CDR1 and CDR2 from the germline V gene are SGDLS and YYNGEE.

This chain links TRBV9 with TRBJ1-1; 9 bases fit TRBD1. This sequence originates from a man aged 45-60 years with active COVID-19. The sequencing sample was made of peripheral blood. The CDR3 is CASSGRQGGDTEAFF. CDR3 coding DNA: TGTGCCAGCAGCGGACGACAGGGGGGGGACACTGAAGCTTTCTTT.